The clone carrying this TCR beta chain was counted only a few times. This sample was taken from a study of early T cells in non-severe SARS-CoV-2 infection. The V gene's germline CDR1 is MNHNY and CDR2 SVGAGI (reference sequence). The CDR3 has 15 amino acids. The ends lost 5 bases at V and 4 bases at J; junction bases unmatched: 8. TCRdb reprocessed the 5' RACE reads with MiXCR, giving one entry per CDR3 protein. The profile shows about 61,000 distinct CDR3 sequences, around 13% of them singletons. This sample comprised whole blood, obtained at baseline. This chain links TRBV6-6 with TRBJ2-3, with 8 bases aligning to TRBD1. The origin of this receptor is an adult who was a healthcare worker with PCR-confirmed SARS-CoV-2 infection or an uninfected control (not recorded which). The donor label of this sample is uncertain. The CDR3 is CASSDRGFSPDTQYF. The CDR3 nucleotides are TGTGCCAGCAGTGACAGGGGTTTTTCGCCAGATACGCAGTATTTT.